The 13 T cell receptor beta chains presented below share a single source sample, sequenced in a study of chemoradiotherapy in HPV16-positive cancers (dated by TCRdb to the early 2020s). The method behind the library was the immunoSEQ multiplex PCR assay. Here the immuneACCESS table is served through TCRdb, limited to in-frame sequences with V and J called. Missing clones are a known gap in these copies; in checked studies unresolved V genes cover under half, and the rest lacks a known reason. For this sample the table gives 53,000 or so clones, of which roughly 90% were detected only once. Of the sample, around 3.5% falls within the top ten clones. Sequenced material: blood, taken from a patient who underwent chemoradiotherapy. Receptors were obtained from a human donor with HPV-associated anogenital cancer.

The genes are TRBV5-8 and TRBJ1-2; D gene ambiguous. This CDR3 spans 14 amino acids. Germline V gene lookup returns CDR1 SGHTS and CDR2 YDEGEE. Trimming took off 0 bases at V and 4 bases at J, with 10 bases between the two ends. The CDR3 sequence: CASSLGRSPYGYTF. In DNA form, the CDR3 reads TGTGCCAGCAGCTTGGGGCGCAGCCCCTATGGCTACACCTTC.

The rearrangement links TRBV10-3 to TRBJ2-7, with TRBD1 matching over 9 bases. The trim removed 11 bases at V and 3 bases at J, leaving 11 bases unmatched. The germline gives CDR1 ENHRY, CDR2 SYGVKD. This CDR3 has 14 amino acids. The CDR3 loop is CAVQGQGGGYEQYF. The DNA for the CDR3 is TGTGCCGTCCAGGGACAGGGAGGGGGCTACGAGCAGTACTTC.

The V gene is TRBV7-9, the J gene TRBJ2-3, with 7 bases aligning to TRBD2. The germline gives CDR1 SEHNR, CDR2 FQNEAQ (reference sequence). Unmatched junction bases numbered 9, after V lost 8 bases and J lost 4 bases. This CDR3 has 14 amino acids. The CDR3 DNA sequence: TGTGCCAGCGGGATGGCGGGAGCATCAGATACGCAGTATTTT. It translates to CASGMAGASDTQYF.

The chain joins TRBV5-1 to TRBJ2-1; D gene unclear. Per germline, CDR1 SGHRS and CDR2 YFSETQ. The ends were cut back, 0 bases at V and 7 bases at J, with 14 bases in the middle. The CDR3 consists of 15 residues. As DNA, the CDR3 is TGCGCCAGCAGCTTGGATGGGCCCCCCCGAAATGAGCAGTTCTTC. This encodes CASSLDGPPRNEQFF. The full variable domain, in which reference TRBV5-1 and TRBJ2-1 provide the parts outside the CDR3, is KAGVTQTPRYLIKTRGQQVTLSCSPISGHRSVSWYQQTPGQGLQFLFEYFSETQRNKGNFPGRFSGRQFSNSRSEMNVSTLELGDSALYLCASSLDGPPRNEQFFGPGTRLTVL.

This clone was detected once. This chain links TRBV6-5 with TRBJ2-7; 8 bases agree with TRBD1. V shed 6 bases, J shed 5 bases, and the junction held 6 bases outside the gene matches. Germline V CDR1 and CDR2: MNHEY, SVGAGI. The length of the CDR3 is 13 residues. The CDR3 protein is CASRGQGRDEQYF. The CDR3 nucleotides are TGTGCCAGCAGAGGACAGGGACGGGACGAGCAGTACTTC.

The V and J genes are TRBV12-5 and TRBJ2-1; D ambiguous. V lost 6 bases and J lost 0, with 12 bases in between. Germline V gene sequence: CDR1 LGHNT, CDR2 FRNRAP. This CDR3 contains 15 residues. CDR3 sequence reads: CASGLRPSSYNEQFF. The CDR3 nucleotides are TGTGCTAGTGGCCTTAGACCGAGCTCCTACAATGAGCAGTTCTTC.

The rearrangement uses TRBV5-5 and TRBJ1-4, with TRBD1 identical over 8 bases. The V gene end was trimmed by 3 bases and the J gene end by 9 bases; junction bases not matched to a gene: 10. The CDR3 is 15 residues long. From germline, CDR1 is SGHKS and CDR2 YYEKEE (reference sequence). This chain's CDR3 is CASSSDRGLNQKLFF. CDR3 nucleotides: TGTGCCAGCAGCTCTGACAGGGGCCTTAACCAAAAACTGTTTTTT.

The V call is TRBV30, the J call TRBJ2-3, with TRBD2 matching 11 bases. CDR3 length equals 13 residues. Germline CDR1 is GTSNPN and CDR2 is SVGIG (reference sequence). V gave up 8 bases and J gave up 5 bases; unmatched junction bases: 6. CDR3 protein: CAGSSGRQDTQYF. In DNA, the CDR3 is TGTGCCGGGTCTAGCGGGAGGCAAGATACGCAGTATTTT.

The gene calls are TRBV10-3 and TRBJ2-3; the D gene is possibly TRBD1 (8 bases). Looked up from germline, CDR1 is ENHRY and CDR2 is SYGVKD. The CDR3 length is 14 residues. Trimming took off 7 bases at V and 5 bases at J, with 16 bases between the two ends. CDR3: CAITATGGGDTQYF. In nucleotides, the CDR3 is TGTGCCATCACCGCAACAGGGGGGGGAGATACGCAGTATTTT.

The rearrangement uses TRBV7-6 and TRBJ1-2, with 12 bases aligning to TRBD1. The CDR3 is 14 residues long. J gave up 6 bases and V 5 bases, and 4 bases lay outside the gene matches. In germline, CDR1 is SGHVS, CDR2 FNYEAQ. The CDR3 loop is CASSGDRGLNGYTF. The CDR3 DNA reads TGTGCCAGCAGCGGGGACAGGGGGCTAAATGGCTACACCTTC. The whole variable domain, remainder taken from reference TRBV7-6 and TRBJ1-2, is GAGVSQSPRYKVTKRGQDVALRCDPISGHVSLYWYRQALGQGPEFLTYFNYEAQQDKSGLPNDRFSAERPEGSISTLTIQRTEQRDSAMYRCASSGDRGLNGYTFGSGTRLTVV.

The chain has TRBV9 and TRBJ1-2; 10 bases match TRBD1. This CDR3 has 15 residues. Losses at the gene ends were 3 bases for V and 4 bases for J; bases not matched to a gene: 6. CDR1 is SGDLS, CDR2 YYNGEE, per germline. The chain's CDR3 is CASSAQGTGVYGYTF. The DNA for the CDR3 is TGTGCCAGCAGCGCTCAGGGGACAGGGGTCTATGGCTACACCTTC.

The chain employs TRBV10-3 and TRBJ1-6, with 10 bases fitting TRBD1. The CDR3 totals 16 residues. V lost 2 bases and J lost 7; bases outside the gene matches: 5. Germline V lookup: CDR1 ENHRY, CDR2 SYGVKD. The CDR3, as DNA: TGTGCCATCAGTGAGCCGAAGGGACAGGGGAATTCACCCCTCCACTTT. This encodes CAISEPKGQGNSPLHF.

The V gene is TRBV7-2, the J gene TRBJ2-4; maybe TRBD1 (7 bases). Germline V gene sequence: CDR1 SGHTA, CDR2 FQGNSA. The V end lost 1 base, the J end lost 5 bases, and 12 bases lay between the germline ends. This CDR3 region has 15 residues. CDR3 nucleotide sequence: TGTGCCAGCAGCTTAGTCGGAGGGGGCGAAAACATTCAGTACTTC. Translation gives CASSLVGGGENIQYF.